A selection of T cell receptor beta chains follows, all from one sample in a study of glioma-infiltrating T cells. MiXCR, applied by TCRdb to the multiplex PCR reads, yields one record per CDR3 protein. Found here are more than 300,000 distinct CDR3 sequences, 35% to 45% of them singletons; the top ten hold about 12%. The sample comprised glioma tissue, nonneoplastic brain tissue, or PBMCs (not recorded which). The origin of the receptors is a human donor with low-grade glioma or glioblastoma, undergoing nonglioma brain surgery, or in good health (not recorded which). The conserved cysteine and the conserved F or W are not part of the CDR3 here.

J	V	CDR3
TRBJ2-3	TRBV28	AGRLTGRKDTQY
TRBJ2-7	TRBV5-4	ASSSGGGYEQY
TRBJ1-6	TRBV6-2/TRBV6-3	ASSYRGSSYNSPLH
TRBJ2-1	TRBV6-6	ASRGTAGYNEQF
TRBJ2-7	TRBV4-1	ASSQLAGSLAEQY
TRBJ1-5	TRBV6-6	ASSYGVRGQPQH
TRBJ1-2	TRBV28	ASKNRGLLRNYGYT
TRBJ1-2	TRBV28	ASNRPMGQGRSGYT
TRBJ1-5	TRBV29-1	SVVEGDSNQPQH
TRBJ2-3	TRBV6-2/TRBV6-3	ASRNTDTQY
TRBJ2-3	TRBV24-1	ATRTASTDTQY